The 17 T cell receptor beta chains below all came from one sample that was sequenced in a study of control samples from healthy donors and cancer patients. Profiled with immunoSEQ multiplex PCR; TCRdb holds only in-frame clones, not every one. The sample lists some 95,000 clones; about four fifths were seen once. Material: blood. The receptor set was obtained from a young woman in good health.

The genes are TRBV19 and TRBJ1-1; 9 bases line up with TRBD1. The germline V gene encodes CDR1 LNHDA and CDR2 SQIVND (reference sequence). The V segment lost 4 bases and the J segment 1 base; nucleotides outside the gene matches: 7. The CDR3 consists of 16 residues. CDR3 protein: CASSTLPGQGNTEAFF. The CDR3, as DNA: TGTGCCAGTAGTACCCTTCCGGGACAGGGGAACACTGAAGCTTTCTTT.

The chain recombines TRBV13 with TRBJ1-1; D unclear. The germline gives CDR1 PRHDT, CDR2 FYEKMQ (reference sequence). CDR3 length: 13 residues. V lost 5 bases, J lost 0 bases, and 7 bases lay in between. The CDR3 loop reads CASSEHMNTEAFF. CDR3 DNA sequence: TGTGCCAGCAGCGAACATATGAACACTGAAGCTTTCTTT.

The chain has TRBV29-1 and TRBJ2-4; 7 nucleotides match TRBD2. The CDR3 extends over 15 amino acids. Germline lookup yields CDR1 SQVTM and CDR2 ANQGSEA. V was clipped by 4 bases and J by 1 base; unmatched bases: 7. CDR3 sequence (DNA): TGCAGCGTTGTTCTTTTCGGGGGGGCCAAAAACATTCAGTACTTC. Its protein is CSVVLFGGAKNIQYF.

The rearrangement uses TRBV15 and TRBJ1-1, with D possibly matching TRBD1 (5 bases). Germline-derived CDR1 and CDR2 are LNHNV and YYDKDF (reference sequence). The germline V and J ends were trimmed by 8 bases and 4 bases, with 14 bases remaining between them. CDR3 length: 13 residues. CDR3 bases: TGTGCCACCGTCGAGGGGTCGGGCACTGAAGCTTTCTTT. Translating gives CATVEGSGTEAFF.

The genes are TRBV6-5 and TRBJ1-6, with TRBD1 identical over 8 bases. Germline CDR1 MNHEY, CDR2 SVGAGI. The CDR3 is 15 residues long. V was clipped by 6 bases and J by 7 bases; unmatched bases: 8. The CDR3 DNA is TGTGCCAGCAGCCAAACCCAGGGGGCCAATTCACCCCTCCACTTT. Protein sequence: CASSQTQGANSPLHF.

The chain couples TRBV7-9 to TRBJ2-5; no clear D. Trimming left V 5 bases short and J 4 bases short, with 29 bases between. Germline assignment: CDR1 SEHNR and CDR2 FQNEAQ (reference sequence). The CDR3 sequence is 19 residues long. In DNA, the CDR3 is TGTGCCAGCAGCCAGAGTAGGAGCCGGCCAGCCATCGACTCAGAGACCCAGTACTTC. It codes for CASSQSRSRPAIDSETQYF.

The rearrangement joins TRBV25-1 to TRBJ2-7, with 8 bases identical to TRBD2. The germline gives CDR1 MGHDK, CDR2 SYGVNS. The trim removed 4 bases at V and 0 bases at J, leaving 5 bases unmatched. The CDR3 has 15 amino acids. The CDR3 protein is CASSVGGGTSYEQYF. In nucleotides, the CDR3 is TGTGCCAGCAGTGTAGGCGGGGGGACCTCCTACGAGCAGTACTTC.

V and J are TRBV6-5 and TRBJ1-1; 9 bases are a match to TRBD1. The CDR3 consists of 15 residues. Germline loops: CDR1 MNHEY, CDR2 SVGAGI. V dropped 6 bases and J dropped 1; count of bases not matched to a gene: 6. CDR3 sequence reads: CASRWEGQGNTEAFF. CDR3 DNA sequence: TGTGCCAGCAGGTGGGAGGGACAGGGGAACACTGAAGCTTTCTTT.

This clone occurred a few times. No DNA is shown, since the ends of the CDR3 on it are uncertain; the CDR3 is the one TCRdb lists. The rearrangement uses TRBV5-1 and TRBJ2-2; the D call of TRBD2 is as the table states it, not checked on the DNA. Germline V gene data show CDR1 as SGHRS and CDR2 as YFSETQ. The CDR3 adds up to 15 amino acids, both ends counted. The CDR3: CASSLSQRRAGELFF.

The rearrangement links TRBV4-3 to TRBJ2-7; unclear D gene. V dropped 0 bases and J dropped 6 bases, with 12 bases sitting between them. CDR1 is LGHNA, CDR2 YSLEER, per germline. The CDR3 loop spans 14 amino acids. The CDR3 bases are TGCGCCAGCAGCCAAGATAAACCCCTAGGCGAGCAGTACTTC. Encoded protein: CASSQDKPLGEQYF.

CDR3 sequence reads: CASSAGDKPYEQYF. The CDR3 DNA reads as TGTGCCAGCAGCGCCGGGGACAAACCCTACGAGCAGTACTTC. The chain has TRBV9 and TRBJ2-7; a weak D match, TRBD1 (6 bases). The germline CDR1 and CDR2 sequences are SGDLS and YYNGEE. This CDR3 spans 14 amino acids. The germline V and J ends were trimmed by 3 bases and 2 bases, with 12 bases remaining between them.

Only one count was recorded for this clone. V usage is TRBV3-1 (or the pseudogene TRBV3-2) and J usage is TRBJ1-3; D unresolved. Germline V lookup: CDR1 LGHDT, CDR2 YNNKEL (reference sequence). There are 11 residues in the CDR3. Trimming removed 7 bases at V and 3 bases at J, with 4 bases between. The CDR3: CASNRGNTIYF. In DNA form, the CDR3 reads TGTGCCAGCAACCGTGGAAACACCATATATTTT.

The chain joins TRBV2 to TRBJ1-1; 8 positions agree with TRBD1. The CDR3 length is 15 residues. V shed 4 bases, J shed 1 base, and the junction held 5 bases outside the gene matches. The germline V gene has CDR1 SNHLY and CDR2 FYNNEI. CDR3 amino acids: CASSGQGSPNTEAFF. The CDR3 nucleotides are TGTGCCAGCAGTGGACAGGGGAGTCCGAACACTGAAGCTTTCTTT.

This clone has just a few counts. The chain has TRBV3-1 (or the pseudogene TRBV3-2) and TRBJ1-1, with D unresolved. The V end was cut by 0 bases, the J end by 10 bases, with 15 bases between. Germline V CDR1 and CDR2: LGHDT, YNNKEL (reference sequence). The CDR3 contains 14 residues. CDR3 DNA: TGTGCCAGCAGCCAAGATTGGGCCTCTGCGGGAGCTTTCTTT. It is translated as CASSQDWASAGAFF.

The J gene is TRBJ2-3, the V gene TRBV29-1; 9 bases line up with TRBD1. This CDR3 is 14 amino acids long. Germline V CDR1 and CDR2: SQVTM, ANQGSEA. The junction had 8 bases not matched to a gene; V was cut back by 4 bases and J by 6 bases. In DNA form, the CDR3 reads TGCAGCGTTGCCGGGACAGGGTGGTTCGATACGCAGTATTTT. Translation gives CSVAGTGWFDTQYF.

The CDR3 nucleotides read TGTGCCAGCAGCCCTCCTAAGGGGGGCTACACCTTC. It codes for CASSPPKGGYTF. The chain is built from TRBV6-6 and TRBJ1-2, with D possibly TRBD1 on 5 matching bases. V was cut by 6 bases and J by 8 bases, with 13 bases left in between. Per germline, CDR1 MNHNY and CDR2 SVGAGI (reference sequence). The CDR3 loop spans 12 amino acids.

This chain joins TRBV5-1 and TRBJ2-7; 9 bases fit TRBD1. The CDR3 is 16 amino acids. Germline loops: CDR1 SGHRS, CDR2 YFSETQ. The trim removed 0 bases at V and 2 bases at J, leaving 6 bases unmatched. The chain's CDR3 is CASSLAGQGTPYEQYF. The CDR3 coding sequence is TGCGCCAGCAGCTTGGCAGGACAGGGGACCCCCTACGAGCAGTACTTC.